The 20 T cell receptor beta chains listed next were all sequenced from one sample in a study of T cells and Merkel cell carcinoma outcomes (dated by TCRdb to 2018 to 2021). Library preparation used the immunoSEQ multiplex PCR assay. In its TCRdb copy, this immuneACCESS table keeps in-frame sequences only and misses some clones. Where compared with another copy, unresolved V genes explain less than half of these, and the others have no known cause. The sample table shows 5,000 to 7,000 clones, and around 77% are seen once. The ten largest clones capture less than 6.5% of the sample. The sample taken for sequencing was tumor tissue from Merkel cell carcinoma. The receptors here all came from a human donor with Merkel cell carcinoma.

The chain carries TRBV7-9 and TRBJ1-6; no firm D call. The CDR3 is 15 residues long. V was clipped by 1 base and J by 0 bases, with 4 bases between them. In germline, CDR1 is SEHNR, CDR2 FQNEAQ (reference sequence). The CDR3 coding sequence is TGTGCCAGCAGCTTAGGGGGCTCCTATAATTCACCCCTCCACTTT. Its translation: CASSLGGSYNSPLHF.

The chain carries TRBV28 and TRBJ2-4, with D possibly being TRBD1 or TRBD2 (6 bases each). Germline CDR1 MDHEN, CDR2 SYDVKM. This CDR3 is 16 amino acids long. V shed 7 bases and J shed 1 base, with 17 bases lying between them. The CDR3 DNA reads TGTGCCAGCACCCCCCGACGGGGGCTGGCCAAAAACATTCAGTACTTC. Amino acids: CASTPRRGLAKNIQYF.

V gene TRBV18 combines with J gene TRBJ1-6, with D uncertain. Germline CDR1 and CDR2: KGHSH and LQKENI. Trimming left V 1 base short and J 6 bases short, with 1 base between. There are 12 residues in the CDR3. CDR3 DNA: TGTGCCAGCTCACCACTTAATTCACCCCTCCACTTT. This gives the protein CASSPLNSPLHF.

J is TRBJ2-7 and V is TRBV5-6; 8 bases match TRBD2. Germline trimming cut 4 bases from V and 0 bases from J; bases unmatched to any gene: 15. Germline V CDR1 and CDR2: SGHDT, YYEEEE. This CDR3 contains 18 residues. CDR3 DNA: TGTGCCAGCAGCCTGTCTGCTCCGCTAGCGGGTCTCTCCTACGAGCAGTACTTC. Encoded protein: CASSLSAPLAGLSYEQYF. The full variable domain, completed using reference TRBV5-6 and TRBJ2-7, is DAGVTQSPTHLIKTRGQQVTLRCSPKSGHDTVSWYQQALGQGPQFIFQYYEEEERQRGNFPDRFSGHQFPNYSSELNVNALLLGDSALYLCASSLSAPLAGLSYEQYFGPGTRLTVT.

The gene calls are TRBV2 and TRBJ2-7, with a weak D call TRBD1 (7 bases). The CDR3 runs 13 residues. CDR1 and CDR2 (germline): SNHLY, FYNNEI. The V gene lost 10 bases and the J gene lost 0 bases, with 13 bases spanning the gap. CDR3 in DNA: TGTGCCAACTCGCGGGACAGCTCCTACGAGCAGTACTTC. It encodes CANSRDSSYEQYF.

This chain connects TRBV6-4 to TRBJ1-1; weak D call: TRBD1 (5 bases). Trimming took off 0 bases at V and 6 bases at J, with 8 bases between the two ends. The CDR3 covers 13 residues. Germline values: CDR1 MRHNA, CDR2 SNTAGT. The CDR3 coding sequence is TGTGCCAGCAGTGACTCGGGGCGATCTGAAGCTTTCTTT. Its protein is CASSDSGRSEAFF.

CDR3 DNA: TGTGCCAGCTCACCTGGACAGTACCAAGAGACCCAGTACTTC. Translating gives CASSPGQYQETQYF. The genes are TRBV18 and TRBJ2-5; tentative D call: TRBD1 (6 bases). CDR1 and CDR2 (germline): KGHSH, LQKENI. V was shortened by 3 bases and J by 0 bases, with 8 bases between the two germline ends. The CDR3 contains 14 residues.

The rearrangement uses TRBV5-1 and TRBJ1-1, with 7 bases lining up with TRBD1. Germline V gene sequence: CDR1 SGHRS, CDR2 YFSETQ. V lost 3 bases to trimming and J lost 5 bases; unmatched junction nucleotides: 7. This CDR3 is 14 amino acids long. DNA of the CDR3: TGCGCCAGCAGCTCCACAGGGGTCGGGACTGAAGCTTTCTTT. Protein sequence: CASSSTGVGTEAFF.

The rearrangement uses TRBV6-5 and TRBJ1-2, with TRBD1 as a possible D gene (6 bases). The V end lost 0 bases, the J end lost 8 bases, and 13 bases lay between the germline ends. The length of the CDR3 is 14 residues. Germline V lookup: CDR1 MNHEY, CDR2 SVGAGI. CDR3 DNA: TGTGCCAGCAGTTACTCCAGACAGGCTGAGGGCTACACCTTC. This encodes CASSYSRQAEGYTF.

The chain uses TRBV7-9 and TRBJ1-1; D gene unclear. The V end was cut by 5 bases, the J end by 10 bases, with 8 bases between. Looked up from germline, CDR1 is SEHNR and CDR2 is FQNEAQ (reference sequence). This CDR3 contains 10 residues. CDR3 nucleotides: TGTGCCAGCAGCCAGTCTGGAGCTTTCTTT. It codes for CASSQSGAFF.

The rearrangement uses TRBV18 and TRBJ1-1, with 7 bases lining up with TRBD1. The CDR3 is 14 residues long. V dropped 4 bases and J dropped 2; count of bases not matched to a gene: 4. The germline V gene has CDR1 KGHSH and CDR2 LQKENI. In DNA form, the CDR3 reads TGTGCCAGCTCACGAGGACAGGTAAACACTGAAGCTTTCTTT. Its translation: CASSRGQVNTEAFF.

The chain recombines TRBV5-6 with TRBJ1-1; the D gene is possibly TRBD1 (6 bases). From germline, CDR1 is SGHDT and CDR2 YYEEEE. The CDR3 spans 12 residues. The ends were cut back, 2 bases at V and 5 bases at J, with 7 bases in the middle. The CDR3 region is CASSLRGTEAFF. The CDR3, as DNA: TGTGCCAGCAGCTTAAGGGGGACTGAAGCTTTCTTT. The entire variable domain, with the rest obtained from reference TRBV5-6 and TRBJ1-1, is as follows: DAGVTQSPTHLIKTRGQQVTLRCSPKSGHDTVSWYQQALGQGPQFIFQYYEEEERQRGNFPDRFSGHQFPNYSSELNVNALLLGDSALYLCASSLRGTEAFFGQGTRLTVV.

The genes are TRBV27 and TRBJ2-7; D is uncertain. Germline loops: CDR1 MNHEY, CDR2 SMNVEV (reference sequence). Between the trimmed V and J ends, which lost 5 bases and 0 bases, there was a span of 17 bases. The CDR3 length is 16 residues. Written as DNA, the CDR3 is TGTGCCAGCAGTCCCAGTCTGACAAGTAGCTCCTACGAGCAGTACTTC. Its translation is CASSPSLTSSSYEQYF.

The V call is TRBV7-9, the J call TRBJ2-3; D is undetermined. Germline V CDR1 and CDR2: SEHNR, FQNEAQ (reference sequence). This CDR3 has 13 residues. Deletions cut 3 bases from V and 5 bases from J, with 9 bases between. DNA of the CDR3: TGTGCCAGCAGCTTCGCTAGATTAGATACGCAGTATTTT. It translates to CASSFARLDTQYF.

The CDR3, as DNA: TGTGCCAGCTCACCAAGTCCCAGGGGCCCTGGAAACACCATATATTTT. This sequence encodes CASSPSPRGPGNTIYF. The chain joins TRBV18 to TRBJ1-3, with a tentative D call TRBD1 (6 bases). With 2 bases removed from V and 2 bases from J, the gap between germline ends came to 13 bases. The CDR3 consists of 16 residues. The germline V gene has CDR1 KGHSH and CDR2 LQKENI.

This sequence joins TRBV5-1 and TRBJ2-7, with 10 bases lining up with TRBD1. Germline V gene lookup returns CDR1 SGHRS and CDR2 YFSETQ. CDR3 length: 16 residues. V was clipped by 0 bases and J by 0 bases; unmatched bases: 3. The CDR3 spells CASSLGTGGPSYEQYF. DNA of the CDR3: TGCGCCAGCAGCTTGGGGACAGGGGGGCCCTCCTACGAGCAGTACTTC. The full variable domain, completed using reference TRBV5-1 and TRBJ2-7, is KAGVTQTPRYLIKTRGQQVTLSCSPISGHRSVSWYQQTPGQGLQFLFEYFSETQRNKGNFPGRFSGRQFSNSRSEMNVSTLELGDSALYLCASSLGTGGPSYEQYFGPGTRLTVT.

The chain links TRBV28 to TRBJ2-5; D gene unclear. The CDR3 totals 13 residues. CDR1 and CDR2 from the germline V gene are MDHEN and SYDVKM. The V and J ends lost 7 bases and 2 bases respectively, with 11 bases between them. The CDR3 sequence: CASMLLAQETQYF. The CDR3 nucleotides read TGTGCCAGCATGTTACTTGCGCAAGAGACCCAGTACTTC. Using reference TRBV28 and TRBJ2-5 for the parts outside the CDR3, the full variable domain is DVKVTQSSRYLVKRTGEKVFLECVQDMDHENMFWYRQDPGLGLRLIYFSYDVKMKEKGDIPEGYSVSREKKERFSLILESASTNQTSMYLCASMLLAQETQYFGPGTRLLVL.

This sequence joins TRBV9 and TRBJ2-7, with 12 bases lining up with TRBD1. The CDR3 sequence is 13 residues long. Germline trimming cut 0 bases from V and 12 bases from J; bases unmatched to any gene: 4. Germline V gene lookup returns CDR1 SGDLS and CDR2 YYNGEE. The CDR3 DNA is TGTGCCAGCAGCGTAGGGGGACAGGGGGCGGCGTACTTC. It yields the protein CASSVGGQGAAYF.

This clone was found once. V gene TRBV6-6 combines with J gene TRBJ1-1; D not resolved. Germline-derived CDR1 and CDR2 are MNHNY and SVGAGI (reference sequence). The ends were cut back, 4 bases at V and 4 bases at J, with 13 bases in the middle. The CDR3 is 14 residues long. For the CDR3, the DNA is TGTGCCAGCAGTTCTCGAACAGAGCCCACTGAAGCTTTCTTT. This encodes CASSSRTEPTEAFF.

The chain is built from TRBV5-1 and TRBJ1-3, with 9 bases that match TRBD1. Germline loops: CDR1 SGHRS, CDR2 YFSETQ. Trimming removed 3 bases from V and 4 bases from J; junction bases left unmatched: 5. CDR3 length equals 15 residues. The CDR3 here is CASSSGQGTGNTIYF. CDR3 sequence (DNA): TGCGCCAGCAGCTCAGGACAGGGGACAGGAAACACCATATATTTT.